This TCR beta chain originates from a study of blood T cell repertoires in COVID-19. TCRdb's table, derived via immunoSEQ multiplex PCR, lists solely in-frame clones and lacks some. This sample has 200,000 to 250,000 clones, with around 84% found just once. V dropped 5 bases and J dropped 0 bases, with 14 bases sitting between them. Germline V gene sequence: CDR1 SEHNR, CDR2 FQNEAQ (reference sequence). This CDR3 spans 15 amino acids. Sequenced material: peripheral blood. V gene TRBV7-9 combines with J gene TRBJ2-7; possibly TRBD2 for D (6 bases). The source of this sequence is a man younger than 40 with active or convalescent COVID-19. CDR3 in DNA: TGTGCCAGCAGCCCTCGAGCGGGTCTCTCCTACGAGCAGTACTTC. Amino acid sequence: CASSPRAGLSYEQYF.